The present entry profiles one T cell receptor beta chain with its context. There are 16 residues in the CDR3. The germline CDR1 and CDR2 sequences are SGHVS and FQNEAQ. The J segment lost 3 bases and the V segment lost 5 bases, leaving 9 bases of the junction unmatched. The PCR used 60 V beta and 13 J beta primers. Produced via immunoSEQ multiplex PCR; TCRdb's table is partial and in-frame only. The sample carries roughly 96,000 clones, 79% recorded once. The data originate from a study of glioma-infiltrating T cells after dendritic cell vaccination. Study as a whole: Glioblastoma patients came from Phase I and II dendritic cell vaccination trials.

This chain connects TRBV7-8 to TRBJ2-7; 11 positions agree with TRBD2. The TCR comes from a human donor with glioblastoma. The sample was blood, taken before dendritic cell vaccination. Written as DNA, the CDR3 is TGTGCCAGCAGCCCAGGGGGGACTAGCGGATACTACGAGCAGTACTTC. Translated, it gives CASSPGGTSGYYEQYF.